This T cell receptor (beta chain) was documented in a study of T cells after yellow fever vaccination. They built TCR cDNA with 5'RACE template switching, a step that put in a universal primer site and UMIs. Each CDR3 protein gets one entry after TCRdb re-called the 5' RACE reads with MiXCR. This sample has about 340,000 distinct CDR3 sequences; 8.7% occur once, and the top ten carry under 20%. The junction had 11 bases not matched to a gene; V was cut back by 4 bases and J by 12 bases. CDR1 and CDR2 (germline): SGHRS, YFSETQ. The CDR3 length is 15 residues. This rearrangement joins TRBV5-1 to TRBJ2-1; TRBD2 aligns across 12 bases. The starting material was PBMCs, obtained on the day of the first yellow fever vaccination. The clonotype comes from a man aged 18-30 years who received the YFV17D yellow fever vaccine. The CDR3 spells CASSRILAGGLRQFF. CDR3 in DNA: TGCGCCAGCAGCAGGATTCTAGCGGGGGGGCTAAGGCAGTTCTTC.